The entry below describes one T cell receptor (beta chain). What it binds is unknown. In this CDR3 the conserved last residue, phenylalanine or tryptophan, is missing, so a read error is likely. Because the CDR3's place on the DNA is in doubt, the DNA is left out and the CDR3 is given as listed by TCRdb. The data derive from a study of cytomegalovirus exposure and HLA in healthy donors. The PCR contained 60 Vbeta and 13 Jbeta primers. In the original workflow: Unique TCR beta chains totaled around 86 million in a later count, with around 11 million of them shared. Method: immunoSEQ multiplex PCR; TCRdb's copy keeps in-frame clones and lacks some. The D gene and trimming were derived from the DNA, and the V and J assignments and clone size from that table. The repertoire consists of around 76,000 clones, with roughly 73% occurring once and the leading ten covering 15% to 20%. Points from the study as a whole: With DRB1 most and HLA-C fewest, TCR association rates differed between HLA loci in a later analysis. The likely origin of a cluster of highly shared sequence variants was a sequencing artifact. An assumption of roughly uniform sequencing depth across donors underlay the presence/absence analyses.

The material sequenced was PBMCs. The sequence came from a woman between 40 and 55 years old in good health and CMV-seropositive.

This CDR3 reads CSVAQAKNTEALV. The chain has TRBV29-1 and TRBJ1-1; TRBD1, the D gene given by the table, was not confirmed from the DNA. Counting both end residues, the CDR3 totals 13 amino acids. CDR1 is SQVTM and CDR2 is ANQGSEA in the germline V gene.